Each of the 32 T cell receptor beta chains below was sequenced from the same sample in a study of shared clonotypes between healthy human individuals. The assay was immunoSEQ multiplex PCR, and TCRdb's table has in-frame clones only and misses some. The data contain over a million clones, around 98.5% of them singletons. Sequencing used naive CD4+ T cells sorted from blood. Subset described: CD45RA+ positively selected. These receptors were taken from a man aged 30 to 45 in good health.

The V and J genes are TRBV7-8 and TRBJ2-1; TRBD2 matches 10 bases. The germline CDR1 and CDR2 sequences are SGHVS and FQNEAQ. V lost 4 bases to trimming and J lost 10 bases; unmatched junction nucleotides: 13. This CDR3 spans 16 amino acids. The chain's CDR3 is CASSSLSGRAFREQFF. CDR3 bases: TGTGCCAGCAGCTCTTTAAGCGGGAGGGCCTTTAGAGAGCAGTTCTTC. The entire variable domain, with the rest obtained from reference TRBV7-8 and TRBJ2-1, is as follows: GAGVSQSPRYKVAKRGQDVALRCDPISGHVSLFWYQQALGQGPEFLTYFQNEAQLDKSGLPSDRFFAERPEGSVSTLKIQRTQQEDSAVYLCASSSLSGRAFREQFFGPGTRLTVL.

This rearrangement joins TRBV11-2 to TRBJ2-3; D gene ambiguous. The CDR3 spans 12 residues. Germline V gene sequence: CDR1 SGHAT, CDR2 FQNNGV. Trimming left V 5 bases short and J 4 bases short, with 7 bases between. CDR3 bases: TGTGCCAGCAGCCCAACAGCAGATACGCAGTATTTT. Translation gives CASSPTADTQYF.

This clone was found once. This sequence joins TRBV2 and TRBJ1-2; a possible D gene is TRBD1 (6 bases). Germline values: CDR1 SNHLY, CDR2 FYNNEI. V was clipped by 8 bases and J by 4 bases, with 11 bases between them. The CDR3 loop spans 12 amino acids. In DNA form, the CDR3 reads TGTGCCAGCCAGGGAGGGGGCTATGGCTACACCTTC. Its protein is CASQGGGYGYTF.

This clone was picked up one time. The CDR3 DNA sequence: TGTGCCAGCAGCCGCCCCTCCCGTCGACAGGTTGAAGCTTTCTTT. Protein sequence: CASSRPSRRQVEAFF. The J gene is TRBJ1-1, the V gene TRBV7-2; a weak D match, TRBD1 (6 bases). CDR1 and CDR2 from the germline V gene are SGHTA and FQGNSA. The CDR3 sequence is 15 residues long. Trimming removed 5 bases at V and 7 bases at J, with 20 bases between.

This chain links TRBV4-1 with TRBJ2-5; TRBD2 agrees at 14 bases. CDR1 and CDR2 from the germline V gene are MGHRA and YSYEKL. V lost 4 bases and J lost 5; bases outside the gene matches: 9. The CDR3 consists of 17 residues. Here the CDR3 reads CASSLGTSGRSYETQYF. The DNA of the CDR3 is TGCGCCAGCAGCCTCGGGACTAGCGGGAGATCATATGAGACCCAGTACTTC.

The chain joins TRBV28 to TRBJ2-7; TRBD1 or TRBD2 may be the D gene (6 bases each). Germline CDR1 is MDHEN and CDR2 is SYDVKM. The CDR3 extends over 13 amino acids. V was cut by 5 bases and J by 7 bases, with 15 bases left in between. The CDR3 loop reads CASSATGRSEQYF. CDR3 nucleotides: TGTGCCAGCAGTGCTACAGGGAGGAGTGAGCAGTACTTC.

CDR3 amino acids: CASRPDSTGELFF. In nucleotides, the CDR3 is TGTGCCAGCAGACCTGACAGCACCGGGGAGCTGTTTTTT. J is TRBJ2-2 and V is TRBV2, with TRBD1 as a possible D gene (5 bases). The CDR3 contains 13 residues. The V gene lost 6 bases and the J gene lost 4 bases, with 9 bases spanning the gap. Germline lookup yields CDR1 SNHLY and CDR2 FYNNEI.

This sequence joins TRBV30 and TRBJ1-5, with 9 bases fitting TRBD1. This CDR3 contains 14 residues. Germline CDR1 reads GTSNPN; CDR2 reads SVGIG (reference sequence). Trimming cost V 1 base and J 6 bases; bases outside gene matches: 4. CDR3 nucleotide sequence: TGTGCCTGGAGTGAGACAGGGGGAGGTCAGCCCCAGCATTTT. It encodes CAWSETGGGQPQHF. The entire variable domain, with the rest obtained from reference TRBV30 and TRBJ1-5, is as follows: SQTIHQWPATLVQPVGSPLSLECTVEGTSNPNLYWYRQAAGRGLQLLFYSVGIGQISSEVPQNLSASRPQDRQFILSSKKLLLSDSGFYLCAWSETGGGQPQHFGDGTRLSIL.

The chain joins TRBV6-6 to TRBJ2-7; TRBD1 matches at 9 bases. CDR3 size: 14 residues. Trimming at V came to 8 bases and at J to 2 bases, leaving 7 bases not matched to a gene. From germline, CDR1 is MNHNY and CDR2 SVGAGI (reference sequence). The CDR3 DNA is TGTGCCAGCCGGGGACAGGGAGGCCCCTACGAGCAGTACTTC. It translates to CASRGQGGPYEQYF.

This chain uses TRBV28 with TRBJ1-5; D is possibly TRBD1 (6 bases). Germline V lookup: CDR1 MDHEN, CDR2 SYDVKM. Between the trimmed V and J ends, which lost 7 bases and 6 bases, there was a span of 16 bases. The length of the CDR3 is 14 residues. CDR3 nucleotides: TGTGCCAGCATCACCCCCGGGGGGGCTCAGCCCCAGCATTTT. This encodes CASITPGGAQPQHF.

This chain joins TRBV11-3 and TRBJ1-1; TRBD1 might be the D (5 bases). Trimming left V 0 bases short and J 1 base short, with 9 bases between. Per germline, CDR1 SGHNT and CDR2 YENEEA. The CDR3 is made up of 15 amino acids. The CDR3 bases are TGTGCCAGCAGCTTAGACCGACAGAAGAACACTGAAGCTTTCTTT. Translating it yields CASSLDRQKNTEAFF.

The count of this clone is one. The same CDR3 also results from other DNA sequences found in this sample. The gene calls are TRBV28 and TRBJ2-5, with unresolved D. CDR3 length: 13 amino acids. The germline V gene has CDR1 MDHEN and CDR2 SYDVKM. V lost 3 bases, J lost 5 bases, and 10 bases lay in between. This CDR3 is CASSFLGRETQYF. The CDR3, as DNA: TGTGCCAGCAGTTTTCTGGGTCGGGAGACCCAGTACTTC.

The chain recombines TRBV12-5 with TRBJ1-3; 10 positions match TRBD1. This CDR3 region has 16 residues. Germline values: CDR1 LGHNT, CDR2 FRNRAP. With V trimmed by 5 bases and J by 0 bases, 4 bases remained unmatched. CDR3 coding DNA: TGTGCTAGTGGTGCGGACAGGGGGATCTCTGGAAACACCATATATTTT. Amino acid sequence: CASGADRGISGNTIYF.

In this sample, this clone turned up once. The chain carries TRBV18 and TRBJ2-3; D call uncertain. Germline V lookup: CDR1 KGHSH, CDR2 LQKENI. The V gene lost 0 bases and the J gene lost 2 bases, with 9 bases spanning the gap. This CDR3 has 15 residues. The DNA for the CDR3 is TGTGCCAGCTCACCACCAGGGTGGACCACAGATACGCAGTATTTT. Protein sequence: CASSPPGWTTDTQYF.

The chain recombines TRBV28 with TRBJ2-1; D gene unclear. This CDR3 spans 14 amino acids. Trimming took 8 bases from V and 7 from J, leaving 18 bases between them. In germline, CDR1 is MDHEN, CDR2 SYDVKM. CDR3 sequence reads: CASGLRARANEQFF. The DNA of the CDR3 is TGTGCCAGCGGTCTACGTGCTAGAGCTAATGAGCAGTTCTTC.

This chain links TRBV7-9 with TRBJ1-4; D is unresolved. Germline V CDR1 and CDR2: SEHNR, FQNEAQ (reference sequence). This CDR3 is 13 amino acids long. The V end was cut by 6 bases, the J end by 7 bases, with 12 bases between. CDR3 residues: CASRDGNVEKLFF. In nucleotides, the CDR3 is TGTGCCAGCAGGGACGGGAACGTTGAAAAACTGTTTTTT.

The chain is built from TRBV5-1 and TRBJ2-5; D is undetermined. The CDR3 is made up of 14 amino acids. The V end was cut by 0 bases, the J end by 3 bases, with 9 bases between. In germline, CDR1 is SGHRS, CDR2 YFSETQ. Here the CDR3 DNA reads TGCGCCAGCAGCTTGGCCCGGGCTGAAGAGACCCAGTACTTC. Amino acid sequence: CASSLARAEETQYF.

This clone appeared a single time. The chain recombines TRBV6-5 with TRBJ2-5, with a tentative D call TRBD2 (6 bases). V lost 1 base and J lost 4, with 13 bases in between. From germline, CDR1 is MNHEY and CDR2 SVGAGI. This CDR3 contains 15 residues. The CDR3 loop is CASSYWRGLGETQYF. CDR3 coding DNA: TGTGCCAGCAGTTACTGGCGGGGTTTAGGAGAGACCCAGTACTTC.

This clone occurred once. At the DNA level, this CDR3 is encoded by other sequences in the same sample as well. The chain combines TRBV11-2 with TRBJ2-7, with D unresolved. Trimming took off 1 base at V and 3 bases at J, with 7 bases between the two ends. This CDR3 has 13 residues. CDR1 and CDR2 (germline): SGHAT, FQNNGV. CDR3 protein: CASSLVASYEQYF. CDR3 in DNA: TGTGCCAGCAGCTTAGTTGCTAGCTACGAGCAGTACTTC. Looking up the rest from reference TRBV11-2 and TRBJ2-7 gives the full variable domain: EAGVAQSPRYKIIEKRQSVAFWCNPISGHATLYWYQQILGQGPKLLIQFQNNGVVDDSQLPKDRFSAERLKGVDSTLKIQPAKLEDSAVYLCASSLVASYEQYFGPGTRLTVT.

This rearrangement joins TRBV11-2 to TRBJ2-7; 12 bases map to TRBD2. The V gene's germline CDR1 is SGHAT and CDR2 FQNNGV. CDR3 length: 16 amino acids. V shed 5 bases, J shed 2 bases, and the junction held 7 bases outside the gene matches. In nucleotides, the CDR3 is TGTGCCAGCAGCCCATTACTAGCGGGAGGCGCCTACGAGCAGTACTTC. Its translation: CASSPLLAGGAYEQYF.

This sequence joins TRBV7-2 and TRBJ2-1, with 8 bases lining up with TRBD2. V lost 0 bases and J lost 7; bases outside the gene matches: 8. Germline CDR1 reads SGHTA; CDR2 reads FQGNSA. There are 16 residues in the CDR3. The CDR3 DNA is TGTGCCAGCAGCTTAGCTTCGGGACTAGAAAGTAATGAGCAGTTCTTC. Residues: CASSLASGLESNEQFF.

The chain uses TRBV1 and TRBJ2-2; TRBD2 is taken as the D call from the table, unchecked against the DNA. TRBV1 has pseudogene status. The CDR3 is 15 amino acids. CDR3 sequence (DNA): TGCACCAGCAGCCTTCTAGCGGTTAACACCGGGGAGCTGTTTTTT. Its protein product is CTSSLLAVNTGELFF.

The genes are TRBV10-2 and TRBJ2-7; 10 positions match TRBD2. Trimming cost V 4 bases and J 3 bases; bases outside gene matches: 3. Germline V gene sequence: CDR1 WSHSY, CDR2 SAAADI. This CDR3 has 14 amino acids. The CDR3 loop is CASSVRLAGYEQYF. CDR3 DNA: TGCGCCAGCAGTGTACGACTAGCGGGCTACGAGCAGTACTTC.

The chain combines TRBV7-9 with TRBJ2-7; D is unresolved. The CDR3 totals 14 residues. V was shortened by 8 bases and J by 3 bases, with 17 bases between the two germline ends. In germline, CDR1 is SEHNR, CDR2 FQNEAQ (reference sequence). For the CDR3, the DNA is TGTGCCAGCCTCCCCGACTTCGCGCTCTACGAGCAGTACTTC. Amino acids: CASLPDFALYEQYF. Filled out from reference TRBV7-9 and TRBJ2-7, the complete variable domain reads DTGVSQNPRHKITKRGQNVTFRCDPISEHNRLYWYRQTLGQGPEFLTYFQNEAQLEKSRLLSDRFSAERPKGSFSTLEIQRTEQGDSAMYLCASLPDFALYEQYFGPGTRLTVT.

The chain is built from TRBV28 and TRBJ1-4; no definite D call. The length of the CDR3 is 12 residues. Trimming removed 5 bases from V and 7 bases from J, with 8 bases in between. Germline-derived CDR1 and CDR2 are MDHEN and SYDVKM. CDR3 sequence: CASSLGAEKLFF. In DNA form, the CDR3 reads TGTGCCAGCAGTCTGGGAGCTGAAAAACTGTTTTTT. Looking up the rest from reference TRBV28 and TRBJ1-4 gives the full variable domain: DVKVTQSSRYLVKRTGEKVFLECVQDMDHENMFWYRQDPGLGLRLIYFSYDVKMKEKGDIPEGYSVSREKKERFSLILESASTNQTSMYLCASSLGAEKLFFGSGTQLSVL.

The rearrangement links TRBV6-5 to TRBJ2-7; 9 bases match TRBD2. Germline trimming cut 7 bases from V and 0 bases from J; bases unmatched to any gene: 7. The CDR3 is 15 amino acids. Per the germline V gene, CDR1 is MNHEY and CDR2 is SVGAGI. The CDR3 is CASTTTSGHSYEQYF. CDR3 coding DNA: TGTGCCAGCACCACGACTAGCGGCCACTCCTACGAGCAGTACTTC.

Note on this clone: At the DNA level, this CDR3 is encoded by other sequences in the same sample as well. The gene calls are TRBV5-4 and TRBJ2-5, with D perhaps being TRBD1 or TRBD2 (5 bases each). The CDR3 extends over 13 amino acids. The V gene's germline CDR1 is SGHNT and CDR2 YYREEE (reference sequence). V was clipped by 4 bases and J by 5 bases, with 12 bases between them. The chain's CDR3 is CASSPRGRETQYF. CDR3 coding DNA: TGTGCCAGCAGCCCAAGGGGACGGGAGACCCAGTACTTC.

The CDR3 nucleotides read TGTGCCAGCAGCTTGAGGGGGGACGGGGAGCTGTTTTTT. This sequence encodes CASSLRGDGELFF. The V and J genes are TRBV5-4 and TRBJ2-2; D might be TRBD1 or TRBD2, each matching 6 bases. V was shortened by 1 base and J by 7 bases, with 8 bases between the two germline ends. Germline V gives CDR1 SGHNT, CDR2 YYREEE (reference sequence). The CDR3 sequence is 13 residues long.

This rearrangement joins TRBV5-6 to TRBJ1-1; D might be TRBD1 (5 bases). This CDR3 has 17 residues. Germline lookup yields CDR1 SGHDT and CDR2 YYEEEE. Trimming took off 5 bases at V and 1 base at J, with 21 bases between the two ends. The DNA of the CDR3 is TGTGCCAGCAGTCGAGGCCCTAGGGGATTCGGGAACACTGAAGCTTTCTTT. Residues: CASSRGPRGFGNTEAFF.

V is TRBV4-3 and J is TRBJ2-7; 10 bases are shared with TRBD2. Germline CDR1 LGHNA, CDR2 YSLEER. With V trimmed by 4 bases and J by 3 bases, 6 bases remained unmatched. The CDR3 has 15 amino acids. CDR3 in DNA: TGCGCCAGCAGCCGTGGACTAGCGGAGAACTACGAGCAGTACTTC. It yields the protein CASSRGLAENYEQYF.

The rearrangement uses TRBV6-6 and TRBJ2-3; 10 bases match TRBD2. CDR1 is MNHNY and CDR2 is SVGAGI in the germline V gene (reference sequence). This CDR3 has 15 residues. V lost 7 bases and J lost 1; bases outside the gene matches: 5. For the CDR3, the DNA is TGTGCCAGCAACCCTGGGACTAGCGGCACAGATACGCAGTATTTT. This gives the protein CASNPGTSGTDTQYF.

The chain has TRBV7-2 and TRBJ2-5, with TRBD2 matching over 10 bases. This CDR3 has 15 residues. The germline V gene encodes CDR1 SGHTA and CDR2 FQGNSA. Trimming at V came to 5 bases and at J to 4 bases, leaving 7 bases not matched to a gene. The CDR3 DNA follows: TGTGCCAGCAGCCCCCCTAGCGGGAGAAGAGAGACCCAGTACTTC. Translated: CASSPPSGRRETQYF. Drawing the rest from reference TRBV7-2 and TRBJ2-5, the complete variable domain is GAGVSQSPSNKVTEKGKDVELRCDPISGHTALYWYRQSLGQGLEFLIYFQGNSAPDKSGLPSDRFSAERTGGSVSTLTIQRTQQEDSAVYLCASSPPSGRRETQYFGPGTRLLVL.